This is a list of T cell receptor beta chains from one sample in a study of T cell responses to AZD1222 COVID-19 vaccine. Sequencing used immunoSEQ multiplex PCR; TCRdb keeps in-frame clones, though not all of them. The repertoire holds around 77,000 clones, about nine tenths seen once, with about 2.7% in the top ten. Sequenced here: peripheral blood, sampled on day 0 of AZD1222 vaccination. These receptors were taken from an adult in good health. The CDR3 runs from the conserved cysteine through the conserved F or W. D genes are given only for firm matches.

V	J	D	CDR3	DNA
TRBV7-2	TRBJ2-2	TRBD2	CASSPAGVGTGELFF	TGTGCCAGCAGCCCAGCGGGAGTAGGCACCGGGGAGCTGTTTTTT
TRBV5-4	TRBJ2-5	TRBD1	CASSRGTGWRETQYF	TGTGCCAGCAGCCGGGGGACAGGGTGGAGGGAGACCCAGTACTTC
TRBV19	TRBJ1-5	NA	CASTRAWNQPQHF	TGTGCCAGTACAAGGGCGTGGAATCAGCCCCAGCATTTT
TRBV13	TRBJ1-1	NA	CASSLPGNTEAFF	TGTGCCAGCAGCTTACCGGGGAACACTGAAGCTTTCTTT
TRBV4-1	TRBJ2-5	TRBD1	CASSQAHRGETQYF	TGCGCCAGCAGCCAAGCTCACAGGGGCGAGACCCAGTACTTC
TRBV5-1	TRBJ1-1	NA	CASSFTSNTEAFF	TGCGCCAGCAGCTTCACATCGAACACTGAAGCTTTCTTT
TRBV4-3	TRBJ2-3	NA	CASSVVLATDTQYF	TGCGCCAGCAGCGTAGTACTAGCCACAGATACGCAGTATTTT
TRBV15	TRBJ2-7	NA	CATSIGRESTYEQYF	TGTGCCACCAGCATCGGCAGGGAAAGTACCTACGAGCAGTACTTC
TRBV7-6	TRBJ1-6	NA	CASSLAQGNSPLHF	TGTGCCAGCAGCTTAGCACAGGGCAATTCACCCCTCCACTTT
TRBV7-9	TRBJ1-4	NA	CASSLELGGHGEKLFF	TGTGCCAGCAGCTTAGAATTGGGGGGACACGGGGAAAAACTGTTTTTT
TRBV12-5	TRBJ1-1	NA	CASGPERAPRNTEAFF	TGTGCTAGTGGTCCAGAAAGGGCACCGAGGAACACTGAAGCTTTCTTT